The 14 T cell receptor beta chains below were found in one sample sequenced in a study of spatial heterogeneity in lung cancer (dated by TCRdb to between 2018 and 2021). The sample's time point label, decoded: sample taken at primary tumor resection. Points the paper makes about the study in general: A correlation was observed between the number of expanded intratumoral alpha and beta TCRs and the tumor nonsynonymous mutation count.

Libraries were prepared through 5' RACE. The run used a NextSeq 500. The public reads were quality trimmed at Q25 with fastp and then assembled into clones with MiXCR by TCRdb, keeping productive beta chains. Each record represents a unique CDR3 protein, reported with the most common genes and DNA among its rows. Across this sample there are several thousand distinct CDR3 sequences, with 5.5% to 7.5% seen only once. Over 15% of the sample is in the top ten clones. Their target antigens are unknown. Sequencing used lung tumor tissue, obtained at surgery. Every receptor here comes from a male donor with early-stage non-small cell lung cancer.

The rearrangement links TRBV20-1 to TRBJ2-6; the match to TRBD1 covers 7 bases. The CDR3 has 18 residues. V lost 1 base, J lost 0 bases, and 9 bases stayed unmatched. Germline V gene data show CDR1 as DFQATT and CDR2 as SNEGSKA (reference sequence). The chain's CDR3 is CSARALDRDPSGANVLTF. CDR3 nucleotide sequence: TGCAGTGCTAGAGCCCTTGACAGGGACCCCTCTGGGGCCAACGTCCTGACTTTC.

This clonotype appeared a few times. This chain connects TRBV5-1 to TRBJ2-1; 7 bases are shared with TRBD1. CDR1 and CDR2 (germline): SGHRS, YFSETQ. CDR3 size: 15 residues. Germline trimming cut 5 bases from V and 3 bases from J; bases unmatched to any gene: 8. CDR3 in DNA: TGCGCCAGCAGTTTAACAGGGGACAACTACAATGAGCAGTTCTTC. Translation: CASSLTGDNYNEQFF.

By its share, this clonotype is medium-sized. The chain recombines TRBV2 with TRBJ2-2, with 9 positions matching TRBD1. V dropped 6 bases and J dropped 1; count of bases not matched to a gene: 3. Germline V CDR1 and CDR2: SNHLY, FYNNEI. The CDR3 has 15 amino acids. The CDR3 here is CASSGQGKNTGELFF. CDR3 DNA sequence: TGTGCCAGCAGCGGACAGGGGAAGAACACCGGGGAGCTGTTTTTT.

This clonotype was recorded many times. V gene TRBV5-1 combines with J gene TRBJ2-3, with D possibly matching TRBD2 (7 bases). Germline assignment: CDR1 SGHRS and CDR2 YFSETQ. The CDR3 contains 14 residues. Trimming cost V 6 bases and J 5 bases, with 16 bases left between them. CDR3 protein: CASTPGRGKDTQYF. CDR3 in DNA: TGCGCCAGCACCCCGGGGAGGGGGAAAGATACGCAGTATTTT.

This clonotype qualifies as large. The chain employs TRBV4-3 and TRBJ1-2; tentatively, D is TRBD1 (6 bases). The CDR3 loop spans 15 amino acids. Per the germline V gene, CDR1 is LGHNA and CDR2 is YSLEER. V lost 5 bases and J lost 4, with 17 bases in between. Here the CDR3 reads CASSATGRVGYGYTF. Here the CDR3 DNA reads TGCGCCAGCAGCGCCACAGGGCGTGTTGGCTATGGCTACACCTTC.

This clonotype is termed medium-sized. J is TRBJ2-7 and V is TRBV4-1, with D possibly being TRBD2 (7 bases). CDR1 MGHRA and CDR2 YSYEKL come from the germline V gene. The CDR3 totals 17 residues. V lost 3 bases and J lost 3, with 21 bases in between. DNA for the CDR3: TGCGCCAGCAGCCATCCTACAGGGCGGGGACTAATCTACGAGCAGTACTTC. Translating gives CASSHPTGRGLIYEQYF.

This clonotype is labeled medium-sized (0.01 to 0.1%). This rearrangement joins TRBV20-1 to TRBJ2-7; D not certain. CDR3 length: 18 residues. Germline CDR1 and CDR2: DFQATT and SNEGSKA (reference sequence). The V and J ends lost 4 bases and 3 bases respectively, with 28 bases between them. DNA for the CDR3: TGCAGTGCTACTCCAAATCCGGTTACCCGGAAATGGGGCTACGAGCAGTACTTC. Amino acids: CSATPNPVTRKWGYEQYF.

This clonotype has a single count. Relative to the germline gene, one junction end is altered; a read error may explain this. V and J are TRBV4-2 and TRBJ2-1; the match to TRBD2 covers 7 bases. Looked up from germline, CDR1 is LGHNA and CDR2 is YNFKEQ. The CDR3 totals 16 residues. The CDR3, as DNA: TGTGCCAGCAGTCAAGGAGGAGCGGGGACCTACAATGAGCAGTTCTTC. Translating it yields CASSQGGAGTYNEQFF.

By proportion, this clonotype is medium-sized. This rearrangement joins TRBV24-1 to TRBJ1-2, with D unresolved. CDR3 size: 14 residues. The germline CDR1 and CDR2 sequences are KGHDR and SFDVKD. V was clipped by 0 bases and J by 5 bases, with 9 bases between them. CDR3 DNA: TGTGCCACCAGTGATTTGAACGGACGTTATGGCTACACCTTC. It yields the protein CATSDLNGRYGYTF.

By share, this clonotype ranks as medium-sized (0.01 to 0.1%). The CDR3: CASSASLGQGDSNEQFF. The CDR3 nucleotides are TGTGCCAGCAGCGCCTCGCTGGGCCAGGGTGATTCCAATGAGCAGTTCTTC. The V call is TRBV7-9, the J call TRBJ2-1; D may be TRBD1 (5 bases). This CDR3 region has 17 residues. Germline V gene sequence: CDR1 SEHNR, CDR2 FQNEAQ (reference sequence). Trimming cost V 5 bases and J 6 bases, with 23 bases left between them.

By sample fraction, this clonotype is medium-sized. The CDR3 here is CASTGVGPSGNTIYF. The DNA for the CDR3 is TGTGCCAGCACTGGGGTCGGGCCCTCTGGAAACACCATATATTTT. The V and J genes are TRBV28 and TRBJ1-3; D uncertain. There are 15 residues in the CDR3. The V end lost 7 bases, the J end lost 0 bases, and 13 bases lay between the germline ends. Germline CDR1 and CDR2: MDHEN and SYDVKM.

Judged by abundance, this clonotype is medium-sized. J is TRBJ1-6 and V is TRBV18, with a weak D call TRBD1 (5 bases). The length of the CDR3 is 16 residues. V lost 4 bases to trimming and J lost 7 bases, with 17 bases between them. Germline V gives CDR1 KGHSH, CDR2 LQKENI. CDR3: CASSLYPGGRNSPLHF. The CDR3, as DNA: TGTGCCAGCTCACTTTACCCGGGGGGTAGGAATTCACCCCTCCACTTT.

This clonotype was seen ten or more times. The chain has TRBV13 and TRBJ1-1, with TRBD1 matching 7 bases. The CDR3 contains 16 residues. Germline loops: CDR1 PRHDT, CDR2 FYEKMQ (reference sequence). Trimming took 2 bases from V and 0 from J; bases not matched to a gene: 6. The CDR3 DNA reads TGTGCCAGCAGCTTACGCCCGGGACAGCTGAACACTGAAGCTTTCTTT. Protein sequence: CASSLRPGQLNTEAFF. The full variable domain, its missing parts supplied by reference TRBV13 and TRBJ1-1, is AAGVIQSPRHLIKEKRETATLKCYPIPRHDTVYWYQQGPGQDPQFLISFYEKMQSDKGSIPDRFSAQQFSDYHSELNMSSLELGDSALYFCASSLRPGQLNTEAFFGQGTRLTVV.

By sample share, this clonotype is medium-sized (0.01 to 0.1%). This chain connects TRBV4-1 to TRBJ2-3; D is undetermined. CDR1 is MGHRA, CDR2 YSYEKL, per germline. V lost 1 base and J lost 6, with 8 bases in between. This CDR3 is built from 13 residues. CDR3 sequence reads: CASSQVNRDTQYF. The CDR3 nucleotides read TGCGCCAGCAGCCAAGTTAATAGGGATACGCAGTATTTT.